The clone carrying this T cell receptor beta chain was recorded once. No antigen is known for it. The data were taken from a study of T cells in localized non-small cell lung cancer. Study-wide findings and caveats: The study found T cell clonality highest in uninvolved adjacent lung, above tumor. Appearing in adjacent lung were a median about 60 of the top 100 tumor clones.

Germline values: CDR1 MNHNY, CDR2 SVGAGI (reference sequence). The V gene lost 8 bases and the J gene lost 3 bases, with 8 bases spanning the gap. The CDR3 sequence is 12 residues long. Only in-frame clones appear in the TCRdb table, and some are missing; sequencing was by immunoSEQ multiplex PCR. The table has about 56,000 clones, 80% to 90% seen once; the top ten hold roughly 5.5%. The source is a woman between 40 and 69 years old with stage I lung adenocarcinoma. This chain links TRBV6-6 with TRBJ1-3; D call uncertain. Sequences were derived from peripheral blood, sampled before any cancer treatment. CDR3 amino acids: CASGDLGNTIYF. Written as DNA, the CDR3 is TGTGCCAGCGGCGATCTTGGAAACACCATATATTTT.